Shown below are 18 T cell receptor beta chains from a single sample sequenced in a study of blood T cell repertoires in COVID-19. Assay: immunoSEQ multiplex PCR; the TCRdb copy retains only in-frame clones and omits some. This table has about 430,000 clones, around 90% appearing once. Sequenced sample: peripheral blood. The receptors were gathered from a man aged 18 to 35 with COVID-19, enrolled during active disease.

The chain uses TRBV2 and TRBJ2-7; D unclear. The germline V gene has CDR1 SNHLY and CDR2 FYNNEI. The CDR3 covers 11 residues. Between the trimmed V and J ends, which lost 6 bases and 3 bases, there was a span of 6 bases. The CDR3: CASSKFYEQYF. CDR3 DNA: TGTGCCAGCAGCAAATTCTACGAGCAGTACTTC.

This clone was counted once. The chain links TRBV2 to TRBJ1-6; TRBD1 matches 7 bases. Trimming cost V 8 bases and J 10 bases; bases outside gene matches: 11. The germline gives CDR1 SNHLY, CDR2 FYNNEI. This CDR3 is built from 14 residues. The CDR3 DNA sequence: TGTGCCAGCTCTGGGGACAGTTTAATCTCACCCCTCCACTTT. Protein product: CASSGDSLISPLHF.

The chain links TRBV7-9 to TRBJ2-4; 7 bases line up with TRBD2. CDR1 is SEHNR and CDR2 is FQNEAQ in the germline V gene (reference sequence). There are 13 residues in the CDR3. V shed 4 bases, J shed 7 bases, and the junction held 4 bases outside the gene matches. Here the CDR3 DNA reads TGTGCCAGCAGCTCCGGGGGGACCAACATTCAGTACTTC. This translates into CASSSGGTNIQYF.

V usage is TRBV27 and J usage is TRBJ2-7, with a weak D call TRBD2 (6 bases). CDR1 MNHEY and CDR2 SMNVEV come from the germline V gene (reference sequence). The length of the CDR3 is 15 residues. V was cut by 7 bases and J by 3 bases, with 19 bases left in between. This CDR3 is CASKRGRGILYEQYF. The CDR3, as DNA: TGTGCCAGCAAACGGGGTCGGGGGATACTCTACGAGCAGTACTTC.

CDR3 DNA sequence: TGTGCCAGCAGCTTAGCGGGGGGCAGGGAGACCCAGTACTTC. This translates into CASSLAGGRETQYF. This sequence joins TRBV5-6 and TRBJ2-5; 9 nucleotides agree with TRBD2. This CDR3 is built from 14 residues. J gave up 5 bases and V 2 bases, and 4 bases lay outside the gene matches. The germline CDR1 and CDR2 sequences are SGHDT and YYEEEE.

The V gene is TRBV21-1, the J gene TRBJ2-1; the table's D call, TRBD2, was not checked against the DNA. TRBV21-1 is an annotated pseudogene. The length of the CDR3 is 16 residues. CDR3 DNA: TGTGCCAGCAGCAGAGTAGAGATTCGCTCCTACAATGAGCAGTTCTTC. Translation gives CASSRVEIRSYNEQFF.

The chain uses TRBV5-1 and TRBJ2-5; 7 bases agree with TRBD2. Trimming took 1 base from V and 2 from J; bases not matched to a gene: 5. This CDR3 contains 15 residues. Germline V gene sequence: CDR1 SGHRS, CDR2 YFSETQ. The CDR3: CASSLNLGGQETQYF. In DNA, the CDR3 is TGCGCCAGCAGCTTGAATCTGGGAGGGCAAGAGACCCAGTACTTC. Based on the CDR3 plus reference TRBV5-1 and TRBJ2-5, the full variable domain is KAGVTQTPRYLIKTRGQQVTLSCSPISGHRSVSWYQQTPGQGLQFLFEYFSETQRNKGNFPGRFSGRQFSNSRSEMNVSTLELGDSALYLCASSLNLGGQETQYFGPGTRLLVL.

The chain uses TRBV5-1 and TRBJ1-3; D remains ambiguous. The CDR3 is made up of 16 amino acids. V lost 2 bases and J 0 bases, leaving 12 bases between the germline ends. From germline, CDR1 is SGHRS and CDR2 YFSETQ. The CDR3 DNA follows: TGCGCCAGCAGCTTCGAGGCCCTAAGCTCTGGAAACACCATATATTTT. Translating it yields CASSFEALSSGNTIYF.

This rearrangement joins TRBV18 to TRBJ2-1; maybe TRBD2 (6 bases). CDR1 and CDR2 from the germline V gene are KGHSH and LQKENI. The CDR3 runs 13 residues. Trimming removed 4 bases from V and 8 bases from J, with 12 bases in between. Here the CDR3 reads CASSLEEGYEQFF. The CDR3 region has the DNA TGTGCCAGCTCACTAGAGGAGGGGTATGAGCAGTTCTTC.

In the case of this clone: Compared with germline, one end of the junction differs, possibly owing to a read error. J is TRBJ2-1 and V is TRBV11-2, with 8 nucleotides matching TRBD2. The CDR3 totals 15 residues. The germline CDR1 and CDR2 sequences are SGHAT and FQNNGV. This chain's CDR3 is CASRLAGGGRNEQFF. DNA of the CDR3: TGTGCCAGCAGGTTAGCAGGCGGGGGGCGCAATGAGCAGTTCTTC.

The chain has TRBV29-1 and TRBJ2-1; D remains unclear. Germline loops: CDR1 SQVTM, CDR2 ANQGSEA. Trimming left V 2 bases short and J 0 bases short, with 11 bases between. The CDR3 runs to 15 residues. The CDR3 DNA sequence: TGCAGCGTTGAAAACGGCGGAAGCTCCTACAATGAGCAGTTCTTC. Its translation is CSVENGGSSYNEQFF.

In its sample, this clone was seen once. The CDR3: CASSQTSWVEQFF. The CDR3 nucleotides read TGTGCCAGCTCACAGACTAGTTGGGTTGAGCAGTTCTTC. The chain recombines TRBV18 with TRBJ2-1; D possibly corresponds to TRBD2 (6 bases). CDR3 length equals 13 residues. V gave up 4 bases and J gave up 9 bases, with 13 bases separating them. Germline-derived CDR1 and CDR2 are KGHSH and LQKENI. Full variable domain (rest looked up from reference TRBV18 and TRBJ2-1): NAGVMQNPRHLVRRRGQEARLRCSPMKGHSHVYWYRQLPEEGLKFMVYLQKENIIDESGMPKERFSAEFPKEGPSILRIQQVVRGDSAAYFCASSQTSWVEQFFGPGTRLTVL.

CDR3 in amino acids: CASSPQTGDGGELFF. The CDR3 DNA sequence: TGTGCCAGCTCACCCCAAACAGGGGATGGCGGGGAGCTGTTTTTT. The chain has TRBV18 and TRBJ2-2; 7 nucleotides match TRBD1. The CDR3 runs 15 residues. Germline V gives CDR1 KGHSH, CDR2 LQKENI. With V trimmed by 3 bases and J by 7 bases, 8 bases remained unmatched.

This clone appeared a single time. The V call is TRBV7-8, the J call TRBJ1-1; 11 bases line up with TRBD1. The CDR3 is 15 amino acids. CDR1 is SGHVS, CDR2 FQNEAQ, per germline. V lost 5 bases and J lost 6; bases outside the gene matches: 8. The CDR3 DNA sequence: TGTGCCAGCAGCCTCACAGGACAGGGGGCCTCTGAAGCTTTCTTT. It codes for CASSLTGQGASEAFF.

This clone occurred once. The CDR3 loop is CASSPDRLAGFYNEQFF. In DNA form, the CDR3 reads TGTGCCAGCTCTCCGGATAGACTAGCGGGATTCTACAATGAGCAGTTCTTC. The V gene is TRBV18, the J gene TRBJ2-1, with 11 nucleotides matching TRBD2. This CDR3 comprises 17 residues. With V trimmed by 6 bases and J by 3 bases, 10 bases remained unmatched. Germline V lookup: CDR1 KGHSH, CDR2 LQKENI.

The chain employs TRBV5-6 and TRBJ1-6; possibly TRBD1 for D (5 bases). The CDR3 has 14 amino acids. Germline assignment: CDR1 SGHDT and CDR2 YYEEEE. V lost 4 bases to trimming and J lost 8 bases, with 13 bases between them. The DNA for the CDR3 is TGTGCCAGCAGCCCTGGGGCGGGGGATTCACCCCTCCACTTT. As protein: CASSPGAGDSPLHF.

The chain recombines TRBV30 with TRBJ2-7; 12 positions match TRBD1. Germline CDR1 and CDR2: GTSNPN and SVGIG (reference sequence). With V trimmed by 3 bases and J by 4 bases, 10 bases remained unmatched. The CDR3 has 16 amino acids. The CDR3 region is CAWSPLPGQGAYEQYF. CDR3 sequence (DNA): TGTGCCTGGAGCCCTCTGCCGGGACAGGGGGCTTACGAGCAGTACTTC.

This sequence joins TRBV30 and TRBJ2-7; D perhaps matches TRBD1 (6 bases). The CDR3 sequence is 15 residues long. Germline values: CDR1 GTSNPN, CDR2 SVGIG (reference sequence). V was shortened by 3 bases and J by 0 bases, with 15 bases between the two germline ends. The CDR3 spells CAWRMRTANSYEQYF. The CDR3 DNA is TGTGCCTGGAGGATGAGGACAGCGAACTCCTACGAGCAGTACTTC.